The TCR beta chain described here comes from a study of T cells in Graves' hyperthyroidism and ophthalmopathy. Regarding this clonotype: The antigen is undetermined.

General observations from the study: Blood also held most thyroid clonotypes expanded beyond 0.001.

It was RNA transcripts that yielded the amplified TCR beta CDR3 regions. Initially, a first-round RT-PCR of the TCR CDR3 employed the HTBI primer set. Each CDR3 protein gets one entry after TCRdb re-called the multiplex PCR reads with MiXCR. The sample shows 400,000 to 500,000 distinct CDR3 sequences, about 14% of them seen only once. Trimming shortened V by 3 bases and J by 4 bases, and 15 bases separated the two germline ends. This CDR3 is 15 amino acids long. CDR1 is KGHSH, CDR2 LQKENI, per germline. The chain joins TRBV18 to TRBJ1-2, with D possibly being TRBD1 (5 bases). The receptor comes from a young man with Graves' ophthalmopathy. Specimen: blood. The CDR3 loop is CASSPSGGVSYGYTF. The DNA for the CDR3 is TGTGCCAGCTCACCGTCCGGGGGGGTAAGCTATGGCTACACCTTC.